The source of this T cell receptor (beta chain) is a study of radiation and T cells in renal cell carcinoma. Germline CDR1 is WSHSY and CDR2 is SAAADI. With 6 bases removed from V and 1 base from J, the gap between germline ends came to 7 bases. The CDR3 runs to 13 residues. The table came from immunoSEQ multiplex PCR; TCRdb's copy has only in-frame clones and leaves some out. The top ten clones hold about 6.4% of a sample with 50,000 to 70,000 clones, roughly 80% of them seen once. Time point indicated: blood 4 weeks post-SBRT, at nephrectomy. Indicated treatment: 15 Gy SBRT to primary tumor, nephrectomy 4 weeks later.

This TCR was sampled from a man aged 55 to 70 with renal cell carcinoma. The chain has TRBV10-2 and TRBJ1-5, with TRBD1 as a possible D gene (6 bases). The sample was blood, taken from a patient whose treatment included radiotherapy and nephrectomy. DNA of the CDR3: TGCGCCAGCAGAGGACAGAGCAATCAGCCCCAGCATTTT. This gives the protein CASRGQSNQPQHF.